Following are 16 T cell receptor beta chains from one sample sequenced in a study of OX40 agonist ivuxolimab in advanced cancers. TCRdb keeps only in-frame clones here, not all; method: immunoSEQ multiplex PCR. The top ten clones hold around 0.28% of a sample with approximately 89,000 clones, 80% to 90% of them seen once. Source: CD4+ or CD8+ T cells sorted from blood, taken in a trial of the OX40 agonist ivuxolimab. Source of these receptors: an adult with an advanced solid tumor such as melanoma, head and neck, liver or kidney cancer.

The rearrangement uses TRBV30 and TRBJ1-4, with unresolved D. Looked up from germline, CDR1 is GTSNPN and CDR2 is SVGIG (reference sequence). With 5 bases removed from V and 4 bases from J, the gap between germline ends came to 11 bases. The CDR3 contains 13 residues. The chain's CDR3 is CAWGTVFNEKLFF. CDR3 DNA: TGTGCCTGGGGTACAGTGTTTAATGAAAAACTGTTTTTT.

The chain's CDR3 is CASSQESSLSGPYEQYF. For the CDR3, the DNA is TGCGCCAGCAGCCAAGAGTCGTCTCTTTCAGGGCCCTACGAGCAGTACTTC. The chain joins TRBV4-1 to TRBJ2-7, with D possibly TRBD1 on 5 matching bases. This CDR3 region has 17 residues. V dropped 0 bases and J dropped 2 bases, with 17 bases sitting between them. CDR1 is MGHRA and CDR2 is YSYEKL in the germline V gene.

This sequence joins TRBV2 and TRBJ1-4; D might be TRBD1 (6 bases). The CDR3 sequence is 13 residues long. CDR1 is SNHLY, CDR2 FYNNEI, per germline. The V and J ends lost 8 bases and 4 bases respectively, with 11 bases between them. The CDR3 reads CASLGRGNEKLFF. DNA for the CDR3: TGTGCCAGCCTCGGCAGGGGTAATGAAAAACTGTTTTTT.

The chain carries TRBV5-8 and TRBJ1-5; D is possibly TRBD1 (5 bases). The germline V gene has CDR1 SGHTS and CDR2 YDEGEE. The CDR3 has 16 residues. The ends were cut back, 5 bases at V and 0 bases at J, with 15 bases in the middle. CDR3 sequence (DNA): TGTGCCAGCAGTGAGGGGCTTTCATATAGCAATCAGCCCCAGCATTTT. Residues: CASSEGLSYSNQPQHF.

The CDR3 protein is CASSSFRDRAEQFF. CDR3 bases: TGTGCCAGCAGCTCGTTTCGGGACAGGGCTGAGCAGTTCTTC. The chain couples TRBV7-2 to TRBJ2-1; the match to TRBD1 covers 9 bases. V lost 4 bases to trimming and J lost 9 bases; unmatched junction nucleotides: 7. The germline V gene encodes CDR1 SGHTA and CDR2 FQGNSA. The CDR3 has 14 amino acids.

Written as DNA, the CDR3 is TGTGCCAGTGCGACAGGGTTCTACGAGCAGTACTTC. It translates to CASATGFYEQYF. The V and J genes are TRBV7-9 and TRBJ2-7, with 7 positions matching TRBD1. Per germline, CDR1 SEHNR and CDR2 FQNEAQ (reference sequence). The trim removed 9 bases at V and 3 bases at J, leaving 5 bases unmatched. CDR3 length equals 12 residues.

This chain links TRBV6-6 with TRBJ1-4; D is ambiguous. The CDR3 is 16 amino acids. Germline values: CDR1 MNHNY, CDR2 SVGAGI (reference sequence). V gave up 0 bases and J gave up 7 bases, with 15 bases separating them. In DNA, the CDR3 is TGTGCCAGCAGTTACTCGATACACAGTTTCAGTGAAAAACTGTTTTTT. Protein product: CASSYSIHSFSEKLFF.

The chain couples TRBV7-9 to TRBJ2-5; D may match TRBD1 or TRBD2 (5 bases each). Germline CDR1 and CDR2: SEHNR and FQNEAQ (reference sequence). The CDR3 covers 17 residues. V lost 7 bases, J lost 4 bases, and 25 bases lay in between. This chain's CDR3 is CASNPFGETRGGETQYF. In DNA form, the CDR3 reads TGTGCCAGCAACCCCTTCGGAGAAACTAGGGGTGGAGAGACCCAGTACTTC.

The chain combines TRBV9 with TRBJ1-1; D unclear. V was pared by 0 bases and J by 4 bases, with 10 bases between. Germline CDR1 reads SGDLS; CDR2 reads YYNGEE. The CDR3 runs 14 residues. DNA for the CDR3: TGTGCCAGCAGCGTAGCCGCGAAGGGCACTGAAGCTTTCTTT. It yields the protein CASSVAAKGTEAFF.

This clone was recorded once. The gene calls are TRBV6-1 and TRBJ1-1, with D possibly TRBD1 on 6 matching bases. The ends were cut back, 6 bases at V and 10 bases at J, with 18 bases in the middle. There are 13 residues in the CDR3. Germline-derived CDR1 and CDR2 are MNHNS and SASEGT. CDR3 region: CASRPTGAQGAFF. CDR3 DNA: TGTGCCAGCAGGCCGACGGGGGCCCAGGGAGCTTTCTTT.

This clone was counted a few times. The rearrangement uses TRBV9 and TRBJ1-4; 9 bases agree with TRBD1. The CDR3 consists of 14 residues. Germline V lookup: CDR1 SGDLS, CDR2 YYNGEE. The ends lost 4 bases at V and 8 bases at J; junction bases unmatched: 6. The CDR3 loop is CASSSGTGHEKLFF. The DNA of the CDR3 is TGTGCCAGCAGCTCCGGGACAGGGCACGAAAAACTGTTTTTT.

V and J are TRBV2 and TRBJ2-3, with D hard to call. V was cut by 11 bases and J by 3 bases, with 9 bases left in between. CDR3 length: 11 residues. The germline V gene encodes CDR1 SNHLY and CDR2 FYNNEI. The CDR3 loop is CAGKKTDTQYF. For the CDR3, the DNA is TGTGCCGGTAAAAAGACAGATACGCAGTATTTT.

The V and J genes are TRBV6-4 and TRBJ1-5, with 9 bases fitting TRBD1. Germline trimming cut 5 bases from V and 6 bases from J; bases unmatched to any gene: 2. CDR1 MRHNA and CDR2 SNTAGT come from the germline V gene. CDR3 length: 13 residues. CDR3 residues: CASSTGGGQPQHF. The CDR3 DNA is TGTGCCAGCAGTACAGGGGGCGGTCAGCCCCAGCATTTT.

The gene calls are TRBV2 and TRBJ1-1; TRBD1 might be the D (5 bases). Trimming took off 5 bases at V and 4 bases at J, with 11 bases between the two ends. This CDR3 comprises 13 residues. Germline V gene sequence: CDR1 SNHLY, CDR2 FYNNEI. The CDR3 loop is CASSSRQFTEAFF. CDR3 nucleotides: TGTGCCAGCAGTTCCAGACAGTTCACTGAAGCTTTCTTT. The full variable domain, completed using reference TRBV2 and TRBJ1-1, is EPEVTQTPSHQVTQMGQEVILRCVPISNHLYFYWYRQILGQKVEFLVSFYNNEISEKSEIFDDQFSVERPDGSNFTLKIRSTKLEDSAMYFCASSSRQFTEAFFGQGTRLTVV.

The rearrangement uses TRBV19 and TRBJ1-1; no reliable D call. The CDR3 covers 15 residues. The V gene's germline CDR1 is LNHDA and CDR2 SQIVND (reference sequence). Trimming shortened V by 1 base and J by 0 bases, and 9 bases separated the two germline ends. CDR3 amino acids: CASSIVGGLNTEAFF. In DNA, the CDR3 is TGTGCCAGTAGTATAGTTGGAGGGTTGAACACTGAAGCTTTCTTT.

This clone was counted only a few times. The chain combines TRBV9 with TRBJ2-5, with no clear D. Germline V gene data show CDR1 as SGDLS and CDR2 as YYNGEE. The CDR3 extends over 9 amino acids. Deletions cut 5 bases from V and 13 bases from J, with 9 bases between. In DNA, the CDR3 is TGTGCCAGCAGTGCCTTAGCGTACTTC. The encoded protein is CASSALAYF.